What follows are 19 T cell receptor beta chains derived from one specimen sequenced in a study of CD8+CD57+ T cells in acquired aplastic anemia (dated by TCRdb to 2016 to 2019). The sample was run on an Illumina HiSeq 2000. Genomic DNA was used as template for profiling of TCR beta VDJ combinations and CDR3 sequences. The raw public data were reprocessed by TCRdb itself: fastp quality trimming at Q25, MiXCR clonotype calling, in-frame beta chains only. Every entry covers one CDR3 protein and lists the most common genes and DNA from its rows. In this sample the table shows under 350,000 distinct CDR3 sequences, 45% to 70% of which occur a single time. The ten largest account for less than 10% of the sample. The sample taken for sequencing was sorted CD4+, CD8+, or CD8+CD57+ T cells (not recorded which) from PBMCs. The receptors come from a human donor with severe aplastic anemia or a healthy control (not recorded which).

The gene calls are TRBV11-2 and TRBJ2-7, with D maybe TRBD1 (7 bases). V was trimmed by 5 bases and J by 2 bases, leaving 13 bases between them. Germline assignment: CDR1 SGHAT and CDR2 FQNNGV. The CDR3 sequence is 14 residues long. The chain's CDR3 is CASSRGGTAYEQYF. CDR3 nucleotides: TGTGCCAGCAGCCGTGGGGGGACAGCCTACGAGCAGTACTTC.

This clonotype was found once. The rearrangement uses TRBV12-3 or TRBV12-4 and TRBJ2-3; tentative D call: TRBD2 (7 bases). V was cut by 5 bases and J by 3 bases, with 21 bases left in between. The CDR3 consists of 17 residues. The CDR3 coding sequence is TGTGCCAGCAGTGAACGGAGGGGGGGAGGAAGGACAGATACGCAGTATTTT. Its protein is CASSERRGGGRTDTQYF.

This clonotype was recorded only once. The genes are TRBV19 and TRBJ1-6, with TRBD1 matching 10 bases. The CDR3 is 17 residues long. Germline lookup yields CDR1 LNHDA and CDR2 SQIVND (reference sequence). The J segment lost 7 bases and the V segment lost 3 bases, leaving 9 bases of the junction unmatched. The CDR3 bases are TGTGCCAGTAGTATGTTGGGACAGGGGACACCCAATTCACCCCTCCACTTT. Translation: CASSMLGQGTPNSPLHF.

This clonotype was counted ten times or more. This sequence joins TRBV5-1 and TRBJ1-2; 8 nucleotides match TRBD1. The J segment lost 7 bases and the V segment lost 4 bases, leaving 6 bases of the junction unmatched. The CDR3 contains 13 residues. Germline assignment: CDR1 SGHRS and CDR2 YFSETQ. CDR3 DNA: TGCGCCAGCAGCCGGACAGGGATTGGTGGCTACACCTTC. This sequence encodes CASSRTGIGGYTF.

This chain links TRBV9 with TRBJ2-5; 7 nucleotides align to TRBD2. The V segment lost 3 bases and the J segment 5 bases; nucleotides outside the gene matches: 10. This CDR3 is built from 15 residues. CDR1 SGDLS and CDR2 YYNGEE come from the germline V gene. CDR3 region: CASSDPGEGRETQYF. CDR3 bases: TGTGCCAGCAGCGATCCCGGGGAGGGCAGGGAGACCCAGTACTTC.

CDR3 sequence: CAISEDRGYEQYF. The CDR3 DNA is TGTGCCATCAGTGAGGACAGGGGGTACGAGCAGTACTTC. The chain has TRBV10-3 and TRBJ2-7; 9 positions match TRBD1. The germline gives CDR1 ENHRY, CDR2 SYGVKD. J was trimmed by 4 bases and V by 2 bases; bases with no gene match: 0. This CDR3 has 13 residues.

The chain has TRBV7-3 and TRBJ2-3; 13 nucleotides match TRBD2. The germline V gene has CDR1 SGHTA and CDR2 FQGTGA. The CDR3 is made up of 16 amino acids. With 5 bases clipped from V and 4 bases from J, the junction kept 6 bases outside the gene matches. CDR3 DNA: TGTGCCAGCAGCCTGGGACTAGCGGGACCGGCAGATACGCAGTATTTT. It is translated as CASSLGLAGPADTQYF.

The CDR3 spells CASSTNQGPTTYGYTF. CDR3 sequence (DNA): TGTGCCAGCTCAACCAATCAGGGGCCTACCACCTATGGCTACACCTTC. The V and J genes are TRBV18 and TRBJ1-2; possibly TRBD1 for D (6 bases). V dropped 5 bases and J dropped 4 bases, with 20 bases sitting between them. The length of the CDR3 is 16 residues. Germline CDR1 KGHSH, CDR2 LQKENI.

Only one count was recorded for this clonotype. The chain employs TRBV19 and TRBJ1-1; a possible D gene is TRBD1 (5 bases). CDR3 size: 14 residues. V was clipped by 6 bases and J by 4 bases, with 15 bases between them. Per the germline V gene, CDR1 is LNHDA and CDR2 is SQIVND (reference sequence). The CDR3 nucleotides are TGTGCCAGTAGACTTGACAGAGAGGTCACTGAAGCTTTCTTT. Its protein product is CASRLDREVTEAFF.

The chain carries TRBV12-3 or TRBV12-4 and TRBJ1-1; a weak D match, TRBD1 (5 bases). The CDR3 runs to 14 residues. With 6 bases removed from V and 1 base from J, the gap between germline ends came to 12 bases. The CDR3 here is CASSPATGNTEAFF. The CDR3 DNA follows: TGTGCCAGCAGCCCTGCCACAGGGAACACTGAAGCTTTCTTT.

This clonotype appeared once. The chain links TRBV9 to TRBJ2-5; possible D gene TRBD1, 6 bases. The CDR3 has 15 residues. The germline V gene encodes CDR1 SGDLS and CDR2 YYNGEE. Trimming took 4 bases from V and 1 from J, leaving 14 bases between them. The CDR3 region is CASSLTGTVQETQYF. The CDR3 DNA is TGTGCCAGCAGCCTCACAGGGACGGTCCAAGAGACCCAGTACTTC.

This clonotype showed up many times. CDR3 nucleotides: TGCGCCAGCAGCTTGGTTTCGTTGACTAGCGAAGACAGCACAGATACGCAGTATTTT. Protein sequence: CASSLVSLTSEDSTDTQYF. The gene calls are TRBV5-1 and TRBJ2-3; 8 nucleotides match TRBD2. CDR3 size: 19 residues. The V and J ends lost 0 bases and 0 bases, in that order; junction bases with no gene match: 12. Germline-derived CDR1 and CDR2 are SGHRS and YFSETQ. The whole variable domain, remainder taken from reference TRBV5-1 and TRBJ2-3, is KAGVTQTPRYLIKTRGQQVTLSCSPISGHRSVSWYQQTPGQGLQFLFEYFSETQRNKGNFPGRFSGRQFSNSRSEMNVSTLELGDSALYLCASSLVSLTSEDSTDTQYFGPGTRLTVL.

The table lists this clonotype with a few counts. This sequence joins TRBV7-9 and TRBJ2-7, with D perhaps given as TRBD1 or TRBD2 (6 bases each). Germline lookup yields CDR1 SEHNR and CDR2 FQNEAQ (reference sequence). CDR3 length equals 15 residues. V lost 2 bases, J lost 6 bases, and 17 bases lay in between. The CDR3 DNA reads TGTGCCAGCAGCTTATCTGGGACGGGGGCAAGCGAGCAGTACTTC. The encoded protein is CASSLSGTGASEQYF.

There are many counts of this clonotype. The chain carries TRBV7-2 and TRBJ2-3; no clear D gene. Germline V CDR1 and CDR2: SGHTA, FQGNSA. This CDR3 has 14 amino acids. With 0 bases removed from V and 0 bases from J, the gap between germline ends came to 4 bases. This CDR3 reads CASSLAGSTDTQYF. CDR3 bases: TGTGCCAGCAGCTTAGCAGGGAGCACAGATACGCAGTATTTT.

The chain combines TRBV10-3 with TRBJ1-1, with TRBD1 identical over 7 bases. In germline, CDR1 is ENHRY, CDR2 SYGVKD. J lost 3 bases, V lost 6 bases, and 4 bases had no gene match. The CDR3 consists of 13 residues. DNA of the CDR3: TGTGCCATCAGAGGGACAGTGGACACTGAAGCTTTCTTT. It translates to CAIRGTVDTEAFF.

V is TRBV4-2 and J is TRBJ1-2; D gene unclear. From germline, CDR1 is LGHNA and CDR2 YNFKEQ. The V gene lost 0 bases and the J gene lost 3 bases, with 11 bases spanning the gap. The CDR3 is 15 residues long. The CDR3 is CASSQEAGSDYGYTF. The CDR3 DNA is TGTGCCAGCAGCCAAGAGGCGGGGTCCGACTATGGCTACACCTTC.

The V gene is TRBV7-2, the J gene TRBJ2-1; either TRBD1 or TRBD2 may supply D (5 bases each). CDR1 is SGHTA and CDR2 is FQGNSA in the germline V gene. CDR3 size: 15 residues. V was trimmed by 1 base and J by 6 bases, leaving 13 bases between them. CDR3 bases: TGTGCCAGCAGCTTAGACGGGACCTATCTCAATGAGCAGTTCTTC. The encoded protein is CASSLDGTYLNEQFF.

This clonotype was observed many times. This rearrangement joins TRBV5-1 to TRBJ1-6, with TRBD1 matching over 9 bases. The germline gives CDR1 SGHRS, CDR2 YFSETQ. This CDR3 has 17 residues. The V segment lost 4 bases and the J segment 6 bases; nucleotides outside the gene matches: 11. The CDR3 sequence: CASSPLDRGLSNSPLHF. The CDR3 DNA reads TGCGCCAGCAGCCCCTTGGACAGGGGCCTTAGTAATTCACCCCTCCACTTT.

This clonotype was observed a handful of times. The chain is built from TRBV5-1 and TRBJ2-6, with D uncertain. CDR1 and CDR2 (germline): SGHRS, YFSETQ. The germline V and J ends were trimmed by 4 bases and 1 base, with 9 bases remaining between them. The CDR3 spans 15 residues. CDR3 protein: CASSRQLSGANVLTF. CDR3 in DNA: TGCGCCAGCAGCCGTCAACTATCTGGGGCCAACGTCCTGACTTTC.